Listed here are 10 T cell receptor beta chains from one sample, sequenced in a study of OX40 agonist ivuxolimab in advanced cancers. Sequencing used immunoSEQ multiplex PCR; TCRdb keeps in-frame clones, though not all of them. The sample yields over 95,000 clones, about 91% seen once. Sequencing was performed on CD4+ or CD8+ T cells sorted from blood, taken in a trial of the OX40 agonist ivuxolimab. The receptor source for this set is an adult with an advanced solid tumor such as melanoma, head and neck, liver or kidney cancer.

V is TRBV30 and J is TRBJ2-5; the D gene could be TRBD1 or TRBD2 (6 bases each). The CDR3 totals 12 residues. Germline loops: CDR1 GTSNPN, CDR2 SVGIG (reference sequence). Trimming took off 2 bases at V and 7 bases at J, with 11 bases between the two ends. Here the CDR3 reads CAWSRGDRTQYF. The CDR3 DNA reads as TGTGCCTGGAGTAGGGGGGATCGGACCCAGTACTTC.

CDR3 nucleotide sequence: TGTGCCAGCAGCCAAACTAGGGGGGCGATTGAGTATTTT. Protein: CASSQTRGAIEYF. The V gene is TRBV14, the J gene TRBJ2-3; D could derive from TRBD1 or TRBD2 (6 bases each). V was clipped by 2 bases and J by 13 bases, with 16 bases between them. The V gene's germline CDR1 is SGHDN and CDR2 FVKESK. The CDR3 has 13 residues.

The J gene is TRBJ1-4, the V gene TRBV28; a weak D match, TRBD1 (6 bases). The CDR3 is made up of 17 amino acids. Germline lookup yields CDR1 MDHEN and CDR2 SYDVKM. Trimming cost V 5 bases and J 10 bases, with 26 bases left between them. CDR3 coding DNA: TGTGCCAGCAGTCTACTATTCGGGGGGGCGGGAGGAGGAAAACTGTTTTTT. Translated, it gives CASSLLFGGAGGGKLFF.

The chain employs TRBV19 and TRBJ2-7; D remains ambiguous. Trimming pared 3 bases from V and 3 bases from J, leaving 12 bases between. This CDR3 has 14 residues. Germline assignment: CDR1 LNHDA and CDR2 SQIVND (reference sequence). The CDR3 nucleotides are TGTGCCAGTAGTATTGGCGCAAATGTCTACGAGCAGTACTTC. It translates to CASSIGANVYEQYF.

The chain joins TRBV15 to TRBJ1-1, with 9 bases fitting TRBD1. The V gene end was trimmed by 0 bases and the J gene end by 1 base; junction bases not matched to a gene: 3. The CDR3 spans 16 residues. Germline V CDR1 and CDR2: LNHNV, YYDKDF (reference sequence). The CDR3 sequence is CATSRDRTGANTEAFF. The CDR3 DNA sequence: TGTGCCACCAGCAGAGATAGGACAGGGGCGAACACTGAAGCTTTCTTT.

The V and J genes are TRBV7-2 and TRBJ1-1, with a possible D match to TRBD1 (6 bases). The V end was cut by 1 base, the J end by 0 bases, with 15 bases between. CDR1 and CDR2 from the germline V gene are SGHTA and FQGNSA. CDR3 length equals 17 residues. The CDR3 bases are TGTGCCAGCAGCTTAGGCTCAGGGGCGGCAATGAACACTGAAGCTTTCTTT. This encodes CASSLGSGAAMNTEAFF.

In nucleotides, the CDR3 is TGTGCCAGCAGTATATACCAGGGAGATACGCAGTATTTT. It specifies CASSIYQGDTQYF. The gene calls are TRBV6-5 and TRBJ2-3, with D perhaps TRBD1 (5 bases). CDR3 length: 13 amino acids. Germline V gene data show CDR1 as MNHEY and CDR2 as SVGAGI. The V and J ends lost 5 bases and 5 bases respectively, with 11 bases between them.

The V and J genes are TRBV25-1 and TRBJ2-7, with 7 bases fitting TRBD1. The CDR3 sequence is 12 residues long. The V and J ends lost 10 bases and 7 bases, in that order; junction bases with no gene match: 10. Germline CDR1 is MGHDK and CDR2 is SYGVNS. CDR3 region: CATRDSPTEQYF. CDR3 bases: TGTGCCACCCGGGACAGCCCTACAGAGCAGTACTTC.

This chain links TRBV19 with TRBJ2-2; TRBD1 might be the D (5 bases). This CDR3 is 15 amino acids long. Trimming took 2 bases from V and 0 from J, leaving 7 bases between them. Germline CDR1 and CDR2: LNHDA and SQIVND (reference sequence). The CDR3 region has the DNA TGTGCCAGTAGTATATGGGGCCCGAACACCGGGGAGCTGTTTTTT. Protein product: CASSIWGPNTGELFF.

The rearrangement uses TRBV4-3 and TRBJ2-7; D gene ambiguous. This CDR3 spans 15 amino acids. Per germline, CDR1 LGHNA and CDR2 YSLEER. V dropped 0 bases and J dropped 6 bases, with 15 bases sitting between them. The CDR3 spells CASSQDGNRKGEQYF. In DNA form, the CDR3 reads TGCGCCAGCAGCCAAGATGGGAACAGAAAGGGCGAGCAGTACTTC.